The rows below give T cell receptor beta chains drawn from one sample of a study of T cell repertoires in cytomegalovirus infection. MiXCR, applied by TCRdb to the reads, yields one record per CDR3 protein. There are roughly 990,000 distinct CDR3 sequences in the sample; around 30% occur only once, and more than 12% lies in the top ten. Antigen specificity for these receptors is unknown. Sequenced here: cultured CD8+ T cells from PBMCs, sampled from culture after CMV antigen stimulation. Receptor source: a human donor in good health (CMV status not recorded). Some clones in this sample may be carry-over from other donors' samples. Each CDR3 is given with its conserved first and last residue. Each record gives: J gene, D gene, V gene, clone size, CDR3 DNA, CDR3 protein. D genes are given only for firm matches. Only some rows state a clone size, as once, few, many or a class for expanded clones.

TRBJ1-1,.,TRBV7-9,few,TGTGCCAGCAGCCCCCGGGGGAAGACTGAAGCTTTCTTT,CASSPRGKTEAFF
TRBJ1-2,.,TRBV2,.,TGTGCCACCCCCCAGGGCATGGGGCAGACCTATGGCTACACCTTC,CATPQGMGQTYGYTF
TRBJ1-5,.,TRBV2,few,TGTGCCAGCAGTGTTGGCTCAAGTATCAATCAGCCCCAGCATTTT,CASSVGSSINQPQHF
TRBJ2-7,TRBD2,TRBV4-1,.,TGCGCCAGCAGCCCCTGGACTAGCGGGGGGAACTACGAGCAGTACTTC,CASSPWTSGGNYEQYF
TRBJ1-1,TRBD1,TRBV7-9,.,TGTGCCAGCAGCCCCCCCGGGACAGAGAACACTGAAGCTTTCTTT,CASSPPGTENTEAFF
TRBJ1-1,.,TRBV11-1,.,TGTGCCAGCAGCTTAGCGCGAAATGGGCGAACTGAAGCTTTCTTT,CASSLARNGRTEAFF
TRBJ1-2,.,TRBV20-1,.,TGCAGTGCTAGACCGCCCTTAACCTATGGCTACACCTTC,CSARPPLTYGYTF
TRBJ2-1,.,TRBV12-3/TRBV12-4,few,TGTGCCAGCAGTTTAGGTGGCTCCCTCTGGGATGAGCAGTTCTTC,CASSLGGSLWDEQFF
TRBJ2-2,.,TRBV4-1,few,TGCGCCAGCAGCCGAAGACGGCAGGACTACACCGGGGAGCTGTTTTTT,CASSRRRQDYTGELFF
TRBJ1-1,TRBD1,TRBV13,.,TGTGCCAGCAGCCTCCCAGGGGGCGGAGGGACTCAGAACACTGAAGCTTTCTTT,CASSLPGGGGTQNTEAFF
TRBJ2-2,TRBD2,TRBV7-9,few,TGTGCCAGCAGCCCTCCTGAGGGAGCGGGGGGTCACACCGGGGAGCTGTTTTTT,CASSPPEGAGGHTGELFF
TRBJ1-1,.,TRBV20-1,.,TGCAGTGCTAGACCGCAGGTGAACACTGAAGCTTTCTTT,CSARPQVNTEAFF
TRBJ2-1,TRBD2,TRBV9,.,TGTGCCAGCAACCCGGGGGGGGGACACAATGAGCAGTTCTTC,CASNPGGGHNEQFF
TRBJ2-1,.,TRBV4-1,once,TGCGCCAGCAGCCAAGTGAAACCCAATGAGCAGTTCTTC,CASSQVKPNEQFF
TRBJ1-3,.,TRBV5-8,.,TGTGCCAGCAGTTCTATCCTGCTGATCTCTGGAAACACCATATATTTT,CASSSILLISGNTIYF
TRBJ2-3,.,TRBV7-9,few,TGTGCCAGCAGCTTTTCCGACACAGATACGCAGTATTTT,CASSFSDTDTQYF
TRBJ1-4,TRBD1,TRBV7-6,few,TGTGCCAGCAGCGCCGGACAGGGTGAAAGTAAGGGAAAACTGTTTTTT,CASSAGQGESKGKLFF
TRBJ1-6,.,TRBV14,few,TGTGCCAGCAGCCAAGTGTTCGATTCACCCCTCCACTTT,CASSQVFDSPLHF
TRBJ2-7,.,TRBV5-6,.,TGTGCCAGCAGCATCCAGGGGGGCGAGCAGTACTTC,CASSIQGGEQYF
TRBJ1-6,.,TRBV27,.,TGTGCCAGCAGTTCATTTAATTCACCCCTCCACTTT,CASSSFNSPLHF
TRBJ2-3,.,TRBV7-8,many,TGTGCCAGCAGCTTAGAGACAGCAAGCACAGATACGCAGTATTTT,CASSLETASTDTQYF
TRBJ2-5,TRBD1,TRBV12-3/TRBV12-4,.,TGTGCCAGCAGTGTGGGGACAGGTCAAGAGACCCAGTACTTC,CASSVGTGQETQYF
TRBJ1-6,.,TRBV27,few,TGTGCCAGCAGTTTATATAGGAGTGCTTCACCCCTCCACTTT,CASSLYRSASPLHF
TRBJ1-2,.,TRBV7-9,few,TGTGCCAGCCCGGTCGACACCTTC,CASPVDTF
TRBJ1-5,TRBD1,TRBV4-1,once,TGTGCCAGCAGCCCCGACAGGGCGGAACAGCCCCAGCATTTT,CASSPDRAEQPQHF
TRBJ1-2,.,TRBV29-1,.,TGCAGCGTTGAAGATCGAAATGGCTACACCTTC,CSVEDRNGYTF
TRBJ2-7,.,TRBV27,.,TGTGCCAGCAGTAAGACGGCGGGGAGCTCCTACGAGCAGTACTTC,CASSKTAGSSYEQYF
TRBJ2-1,TRBD2,TRBV9,.,TGTGCCAGCAGCGTAGAGCCCGGGGGGGCGGGGTACAATGAGCAGTTCTTC,CASSVEPGGAGYNEQFF
TRBJ2-5,.,TRBV6-1,.,TGTGCCAGCAGTACATTCGACAGTCAGGGGTCCCAAGAGACCCAGTACTTC,CASSTFDSQGSQETQYF
TRBJ1-2,.,TRBV6-5,few,TGTGCCAGCAGTTACTTATCGGATCAGAACTATGGCTACACCTTC,CASSYLSDQNYGYTF
TRBJ1-2,.,TRBV7-9,.,TGTGCCAGCAGCTTGGGGGGGGTTGATGGCTACACCTTC,CASSLGGVDGYTF
TRBJ2-7,TRBD2,TRBV2,.,TGTGCCAGCAGTGACAGCGGGGGCCCCTACGAGCAGTACTTC,CASSDSGGPYEQYF
TRBJ1-3,TRBD1,TRBV6-2/TRBV6-3,.,TGTGCCAGCATTATGGACAGGGGATCTGGAAACACCATATATTTT,CASIMDRGSGNTIYF
TRBJ2-5,.,TRBV27,few,TGTGCCAGCAGCCTGGCCCCAGAAGAGACCCAGTACTTC,CASSLAPEETQYF